These T cell receptor beta chains were read from a single sample in a study of Ad26.COV2.S vaccination and SARS-CoV-2 variants. TCRdb's table, derived via immunoSEQ multiplex PCR, lists solely in-frame clones and lacks some. The top ten clones hold under 2% of a sample with some 400,000 clones, approximately 89% of them seen once. The sequences come from peripheral blood, collected in a trial of Ad26.COV2.S vaccine versus placebo. Receptors originate from a person aged 18 to 59 who received the Ad26.COV2.S COVID-19 vaccine or a placebo. The CDR3 runs from the conserved cysteine through the conserved F or W. Fields, in order: J gene, D gene, V gene, clone size, CDR3 protein, CDR3 DNA. The D gene is left open where the match is weak. Size values are once, few and many counts, or a class for expanded clones, and some rows have none.

TRBJ2-7 TRBD2 TRBV7-8 once CASSLIAGSSYEQYF TGTGCCAGCAGCTTGATAGCGGGGTCGTCCTACGAGCAGTACTTC
TRBJ2-1 - TRBV11-3 - CASSLGYEQFF TGTGCCAGCAGCTTAGGTTATGAGCAGTTCTTC
TRBJ2-7 - TRBV28 - CASSPPQKYEQYF TGTGCCAGCAGTCCCCCGCAAAAATACGAGCAGTACTTC
TRBJ1-5 - TRBV9 - CASSPFRTASNQPQHF TGTGCCAGCAGCCCGTTTCGGACAGCGAGCAATCAGCCCCAGCATTTT
TRBJ2-7 - TRBV28 - CASSIPRSQYYEQYF TGTGCCAGCAGTATCCCGAGGTCCCAATATTACGAGCAGTACTTC
TRBJ1-1 - TRBV30 - CAWGLTENTEAFF TGTGCCTGGGGCCTGACGGAAAACACTGAAGCTTTCTTT
TRBJ2-7 - TRBV3-1/TRBV3-2 - CASSRGDYEQYF TGTGCCAGCAGCCGGGGAGACTACGAGCAGTACTTC
TRBJ2-3 - TRBV11-2 - CASSKGGTDTQYF TGTGCCAGCAGTAAGGGCGGCACAGATACGCAGTATTTT
TRBJ2-1 - TRBV5-6 - CASSFDLYNEQFF TGTGCCAGCAGCTTCGACTTGTACAATGAGCAGTTCTTC
TRBJ1-1 - TRBV30 once CASQDGRETEAFF TGTGCCTCGCAGGACGGCCGAGAGACTGAAGCTTTCTTT
TRBJ2-2 - TRBV4-2 - CASSALPPGTLTGTGELFF TGTGCCAGCAGCGCGCTCCCACCGGGGACCCTCACGGGGACCGGGGAGCTGTTTTTT
TRBJ2-1 TRBD2 TRBV28 - CASSSLAGVGNEQFF TGTGCCAGCAGTTCTCTAGCGGGAGTAGGCAATGAGCAGTTCTTC
TRBJ2-1 TRBD2 TRBV3-1/TRBV3-2 - CASSPGLAASYNEQFF TGTGCCAGCAGCCCAGGACTAGCGGCCTCCTACAATGAGCAGTTCTTC
TRBJ1-4 - TRBV2 few CASSFGATNEKLFF TGTGCCAGCAGCTTTGGGGCAACTAATGAAAAACTGTTTTTT
TRBJ2-1 TRBD2 TRBV24-1 - CATSDPSGGHNEQFF TGTGCCACCAGTGATCCTAGCGGAGGCCACAATGAGCAGTTCTTC
TRBJ2-5 TRBD2 TRBV5-6 - CASSSRTSGWETQYF TGTGCCAGCAGCTCTAGGACTAGCGGGTGGGAGACCCAGTACTTC
TRBJ2-7 - TRBV4-3 - CASSQDLGGPYEQYF TGCGCCAGCAGCCAAGATTTAGGGGGACCCTACGAGCAGTACTTC
TRBJ2-7 - TRBV11-3 once CASSARGTNYEQYF TGTGCCAGCAGCGCCAGGGGTACCAACTACGAGCAGTACTTC
TRBJ2-1 TRBD2 TRBV6-1 - CASSEFRGRANEQFF TGTGCCAGCAGTGAATTCCGCGGGAGGGCCAATGAGCAGTTCTTC
TRBJ1-5 TRBD1 TRBV3-1/TRBV3-2 - CASSPATGGIQPQHF TGTGCCAGCAGCCCGGCCACAGGGGGAATCCAGCCCCAGCATTTT
TRBJ2-5 TRBD2 TRBV7-8 - CASSHGTSPQETQYF TGTGCCAGCAGCCACGGGACTAGTCCCCAAGAGACCCAGTACTTC
TRBJ1-4 TRBD1 TRBV5-1 - CASSPGQNNEKLFF TGCGCCAGCAGCCCGGGACAGAATAATGAAAAACTGTTTTTT
TRBJ1-2 - TRBV11-2 - CAGSPRRDRGYTF TGTGCCGGCAGCCCACGAAGAGATAGGGGCTACACCTTC
TRBJ1-1 - TRBV30 - CAWSASSAFF TGTGCCTGGAGTGCGAGTTCAGCTTTCTTT
TRBJ2-1 TRBD2 TRBV9 - CASSVAGDYSSNEQFF TGTGCCAGCAGCGTAGCTGGGGACTACTCCTCCAATGAGCAGTTCTTC
TRBJ2-2 - TRBV7-9 - CASSTSRDTGELFF TGTGCCAGCAGCACAAGCAGGGACACCGGGGAGCTGTTTTTT
TRBJ2-7 - TRBV28 - CASSSGTPREQYF TGTGCCAGCAGTTCCGGAACCCCCCGCGAGCAGTACTTC
TRBJ2-2 - TRBV5-1 - CASSLGAGTNTGELFF TGCGCCAGCAGCTTGGGAGCGGGTACGAACACCGGGGAGCTGTTTTTT
TRBJ2-7 - TRBV6-6 - CASGQDYEQYF TGTGCCAGCGGACAAGACTACGAGCAGTACTTC
TRBJ2-7 - TRBV14 - CASSPRLGAYEQYF TGTGCCAGCAGCCCCCGGCTGGGGGCCTACGAGCAGTACTTC
TRBJ1-1 - TRBV28 - CASSPREEAFF TGTGCCAGCAGCCCCCGGGAAGAAGCTTTCTTT
TRBJ2-3 TRBD2 TRBV4-2 - CASTSVSSGSADTQYF TGTGCCAGCACCTCAGTCTCTAGCGGGAGTGCAGATACGCAGTATTTT
TRBJ1-1 TRBD1 TRBV5-1 - CASSFYTGDTEAFF TGCGCCAGCAGCTTCTACACAGGGGACACTGAAGCTTTCTTT
TRBJ2-7 - TRBV30 - CAWLWVARTLCSYEQYF TGTGCCTGGCTCTGGGTTGCCCGGACACTCTGCTCCTACGAGCAGTACTTC
TRBJ1-5 - TRBV21-1 - CASSKARKGPNQPQHF TGTGCCAGCAGCAAAGCAAGGAAGGGACCCAATCAGCCCCAGCATTTT
TRBJ1-1 - TRBV28 - CASSSAPFEAFF TGTGCCAGCAGTTCAGCGCCCTTTGAAGCTTTCTTT
TRBJ2-1 - TRBV6-5 few CASSPGVRVNEQFF TGTGCCAGCAGCCCAGGGGTCAGGGTCAATGAGCAGTTCTTC
TRBJ2-1 - TRBV2 - CASRNSGGNYNEQFF TGTGCCAGCAGGAATAGCGGAGGGAACTACAATGAGCAGTTCTTC
TRBJ2-1 - TRBV7-2 - CASRPSSYNEQFF TGTGCCAGTCGCCCAAGCTCCTACAATGAGCAGTTCTTC
TRBJ2-3 TRBD2 TRBV2 - CASRGPSGRASDTQYF TGTGCCAGCAGGGGCCCCAGCGGGAGGGCCTCAGATACGCAGTATTTT
TRBJ2-6 - TRBV7-8 - CASKRWQGSRSGANVLTF TGTGCCAGCAAGCGGTGGCAGGGCTCCCGCTCTGGGGCCAACGTCCTGACTTTC
TRBJ1-2 TRBD1 TRBV6-5 few CASSYRRQGGYGYTF TGTGCCAGCAGTTACCGCCGACAGGGGGGCTATGGCTACACCTTC